The clone carrying this T cell receptor beta chain was seen once. The target antigen is unknown. The V end was cut by 6 bases, the J end by 0 bases, with 17 bases between. The CDR3 is made up of 16 amino acids. Germline lookup yields CDR1 LNHDA and CDR2 SQIVND (reference sequence). This specimen belongs to a study of T cells in Graves' hyperthyroidism and ophthalmopathy. RNA transcripts gave rise to amplified TCR beta CDR3 regions. Using the HTBI primer set, a first-round RT-PCR was run on the TCR CDR3. Each CDR3 protein gets one entry after TCRdb re-called the multiplex PCR reads with MiXCR. The sample holds roughly 520,000 distinct CDR3 sequences, approximately 25% seen once. Whole-study results and caveats: It was a median about seven months before onset that the model predicted ophthalmopathy.

The chain couples TRBV19 to TRBJ1-1; maybe TRBD1 (6 bases). Sequencing was performed on blood. This receptor was identified in a woman in her 30s with Graves' ophthalmopathy. This chain's CDR3 is CASSTRWDIMNTEAFF. CDR3 nucleotides: TGTGCCAGTAGCACCCGATGGGACATAATGAACACTGAAGCTTTCTTT.